Listed here is a single T cell receptor (beta chain). As yet, its antigen is unknown. A second PCR, run for 7 to 11 cycles, used a sample-barcoded 5' primer plus a J-beta primer mix. TCRdb re-called the 5' RACE reads with MiXCR, one entry per CDR3 protein. The data show about 830,000 distinct CDR3 sequences, 62% seen once. Healthy Caucasians from Russia aged roughly 6 to 95 served as donors. Every sample gave at least 6 micrograms of total RNA when it was extracted. This record belongs to a study of blood T cells in healthy people across ages. Study-level results: CMV status of donors was not determined, possibly confounding expanded clonotype changes. With naive T cell percentage, TCR beta diversity showed a strong correlation.

Trimming took 1 base from V and 5 from J, leaving 15 bases between them. Germline values: CDR1 LGHNA, CDR2 YSLEER. This CDR3 has 15 amino acids. The sequence derives from a man younger than 40 in good health. This rearrangement joins TRBV4-3 to TRBJ2-7; D is ambiguous. The sample taken for sequencing was blood. The CDR3 DNA is TGCGCCAGCAGCCAAGGTGGAACCGGTGACCACGAGCAGTACTTC. It encodes CASSQGGTGDHEQYF.